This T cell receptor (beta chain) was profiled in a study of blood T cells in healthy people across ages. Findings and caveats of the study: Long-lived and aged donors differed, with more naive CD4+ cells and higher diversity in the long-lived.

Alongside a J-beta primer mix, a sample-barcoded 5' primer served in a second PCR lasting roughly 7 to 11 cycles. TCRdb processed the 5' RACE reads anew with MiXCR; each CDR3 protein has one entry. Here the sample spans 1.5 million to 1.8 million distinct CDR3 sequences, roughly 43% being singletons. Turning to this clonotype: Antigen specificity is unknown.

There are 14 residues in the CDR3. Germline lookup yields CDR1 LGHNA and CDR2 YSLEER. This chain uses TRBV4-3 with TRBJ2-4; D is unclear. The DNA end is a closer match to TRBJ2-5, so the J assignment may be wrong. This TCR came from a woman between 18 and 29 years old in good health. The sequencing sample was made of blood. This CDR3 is CASSQGSPRETQYF. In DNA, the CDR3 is TGCGCCAGCAGCCAGGGATCCCCGAGGGAGACCCAGTACTTC.